This T cell receptor (beta chain) originates from a study of cytomegalovirus exposure and HLA in healthy donors. With 60 Vbeta and 13 Jbeta primers, the PCR was carried out. This table comes from immunoSEQ multiplex PCR, and its TCRdb copy is limited to in-frame clones, with some not included. The profile covers some 240,000 clones, with approximately 78% appearing a single time and 3.8% taken by the ten largest. The CDR3 sequence is 15 residues long. From germline, CDR1 is PRHDT and CDR2 FYEKMQ (reference sequence). The ends lost 4 bases at V and 7 bases at J; junction bases unmatched: 10. This receptor was identified in a male donor in good health and CMV-seronegative. The material sequenced was PBMCs. This chain links TRBV13 with TRBJ2-1; 7 positions agree with TRBD1. This CDR3 reads CASSSRQGPRNEQFF. The CDR3 nucleotides read TGTGCCAGCAGCTCGAGACAGGGACCTAGGAATGAGCAGTTCTTC.